This T cell receptor (beta chain) came from a study of shared clonotypes between healthy human individuals. Study overall: The study drew on a couple of women and a few men aged 18 to 49 as donors. Study findings and constraints: An effect of sequencing depth on clonotype sharing among donors was expected. Sampling involved blood alone; tissue repertoires likely differ.

Germline values: CDR1 SGHTA, CDR2 FQGNSA. The CDR3 spans 14 residues. V was cut by 4 bases and J by 3 bases, with 10 bases left in between. Measured with immunoSEQ multiplex PCR; TCRdb has only the in-frame clones, and not every one. The table includes fewer than 650,000 clones, over 65% detected once. This clone was counted a single time. What it recognizes is unknown. V and J are TRBV7-2 and TRBJ1-5; D unclear. The sequenced material came from PBMCs. The TCR was taken from a woman aged 40 to 50 in good health. Some clones in this sample may be carry-over from other donors' samples. The CDR3 bases are TGTGCCAGCAGCTCCCCGGGAGTCAATCAGCCCCAGCATTTT. Amino acids: CASSSPGVNQPQHF.